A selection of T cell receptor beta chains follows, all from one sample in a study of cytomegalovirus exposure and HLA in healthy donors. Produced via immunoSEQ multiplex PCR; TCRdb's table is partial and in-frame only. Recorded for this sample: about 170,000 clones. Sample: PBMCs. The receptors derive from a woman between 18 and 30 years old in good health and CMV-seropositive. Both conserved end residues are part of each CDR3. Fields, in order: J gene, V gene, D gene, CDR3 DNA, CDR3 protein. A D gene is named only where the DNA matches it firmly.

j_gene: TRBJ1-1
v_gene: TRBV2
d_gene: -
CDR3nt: TGTGCCAGCACAGGGAGGGCTGAAGCTTTCTTT
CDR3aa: CASTGRAEAFF

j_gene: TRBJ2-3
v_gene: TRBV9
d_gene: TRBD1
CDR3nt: TGTGCCAGCAGCGTGGCCGGGACAGGGAAGGATACGCAGTATTTT
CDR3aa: CASSVAGTGKDTQYF

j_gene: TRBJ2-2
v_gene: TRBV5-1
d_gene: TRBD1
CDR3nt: TGCGCCAGCAGACCAGGGGGCGCGGACACCGGGGAGCTGTTTTTT
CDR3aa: CASRPGGADTGELFF

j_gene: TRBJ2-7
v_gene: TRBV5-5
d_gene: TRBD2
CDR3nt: TGTGCCAGCAGCTTTGAGGGACCCGGGACTAGCGGGAGAATCGAGCAGTACTTC
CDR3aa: CASSFEGPGTSGRIEQYF

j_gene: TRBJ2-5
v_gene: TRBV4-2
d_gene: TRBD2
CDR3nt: TGTGCCAGCAGCCAATACGGGACTAGCGGGGGGACCCAAGAGACCCAGTACTTC
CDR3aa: CASSQYGTSGGTQETQYF

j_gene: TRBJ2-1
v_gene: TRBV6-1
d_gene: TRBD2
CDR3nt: TGTGCCAGCAGTAGAAGCGGGAGGTCCAATGAGCAGTTCTTC
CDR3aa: CASSRSGRSNEQFF

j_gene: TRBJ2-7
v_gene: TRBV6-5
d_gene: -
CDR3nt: TGTGCCAGCTCTACCGGGAGCTCCTACGAGCAGTACTTC
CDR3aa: CASSTGSSYEQYF

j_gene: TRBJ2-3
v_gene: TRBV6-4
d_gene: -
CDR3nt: TGTGCCAGCAGTGGCTCAGGAGAGGCAGATACGCAGTATTTT
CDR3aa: CASSGSGEADTQYF

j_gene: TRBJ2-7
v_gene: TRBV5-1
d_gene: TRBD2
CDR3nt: TGCGCCAGCAGCAGAGGGGAGGGTTTCGAGCAGTACTTC
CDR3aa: CASSRGEGFEQYF

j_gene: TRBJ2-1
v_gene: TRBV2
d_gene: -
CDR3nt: TGTGCCAGCAGTGAAGACCCCCCGGGTGAGCAGTTCTTC
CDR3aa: CASSEDPPGEQFF

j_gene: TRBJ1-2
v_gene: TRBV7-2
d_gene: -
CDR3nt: TGTGCCAGCAGGCAGGTGGGGGGAACGGGTGGCTACACCTTC
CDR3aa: CASRQVGGTGGYTF

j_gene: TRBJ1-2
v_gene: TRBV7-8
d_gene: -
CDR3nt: TGTGCCAGCAGCTTAAGGTGGGACACGAGAAACTATGGCTACACCTTC
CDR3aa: CASSLRWDTRNYGYTF

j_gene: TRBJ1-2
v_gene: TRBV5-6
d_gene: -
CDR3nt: TGTGCCAGCAGCTTGAATACGGCTCGCGGATTTTATGGCTACACCTTC
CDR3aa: CASSLNTARGFYGYTF

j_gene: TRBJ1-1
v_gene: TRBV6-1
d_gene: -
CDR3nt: TGTGCCAGCAGTGATTACACACAGGGGAACACTGAAGCTTTCTTT
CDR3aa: CASSDYTQGNTEAFF

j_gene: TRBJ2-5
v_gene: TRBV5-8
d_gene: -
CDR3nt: TGTGCCAGCAGCGGTAGGGGTAGACAAGAGACCCAGTACTTC
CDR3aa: CASSGRGRQETQYF

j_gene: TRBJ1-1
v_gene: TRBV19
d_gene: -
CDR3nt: TGTGCCAGTAGTATGTGGGGGCAGACGAACACTGAAGCTTTCTTT
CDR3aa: CASSMWGQTNTEAFF

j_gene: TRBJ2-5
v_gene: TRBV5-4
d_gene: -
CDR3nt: TGTGCCAGCAGCGCGGACTGGCGGACAGAGACCCAGTACTTC
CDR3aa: CASSADWRTETQYF

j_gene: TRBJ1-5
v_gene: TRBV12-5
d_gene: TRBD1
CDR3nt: TGTGCTAGTGGCTCACAGGGGATGGGGAGCAATCAGCCCCAGCATTTT
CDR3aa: CASGSQGMGSNQPQHF

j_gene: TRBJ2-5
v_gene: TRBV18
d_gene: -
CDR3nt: TGTGCCAGCTCACCGTCGGGTCGGGAAGAGACCCAGTACTTC
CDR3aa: CASSPSGREETQYF

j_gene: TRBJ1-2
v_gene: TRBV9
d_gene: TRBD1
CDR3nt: TGTGCCAGCAGCCAAGGGGGCGACTATGGCTACACCTTC
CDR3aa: CASSQGGDYGYTF

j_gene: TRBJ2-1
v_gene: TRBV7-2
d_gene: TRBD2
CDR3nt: TGTGCCAGCAGTGACGGGGGGGACGGGGGTAAGTTCTTC
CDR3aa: CASSDGGDGGKFF

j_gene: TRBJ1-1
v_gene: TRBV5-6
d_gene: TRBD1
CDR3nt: TGTGCCAGCAGCCTGCGGACAGGGGGAGTTAACACTGAAGCTTTCTTT
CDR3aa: CASSLRTGGVNTEAFF

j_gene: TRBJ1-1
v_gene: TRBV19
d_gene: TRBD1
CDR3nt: TGTGCCAGTAACCCCAGGGGGGCCACTAAAGCTTTCTTT
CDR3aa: CASNPRGATKAFF

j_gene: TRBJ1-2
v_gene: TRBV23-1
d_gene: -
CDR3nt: TGCGCCAGCACCCGGACAGCTGGCTACACCTTC
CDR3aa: CASTRTAGYTF

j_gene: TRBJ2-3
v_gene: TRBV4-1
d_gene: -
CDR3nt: TGCGCCAGCAGCCAAGTGAGGGGGATGGATACGCAGTATTTT
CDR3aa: CASSQVRGMDTQYF

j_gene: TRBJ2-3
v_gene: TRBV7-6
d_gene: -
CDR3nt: TGTGCCAGCAGCACCACCGGGAGCCATAGCACAGATACGCAGTATTTT
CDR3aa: CASSTTGSHSTDTQYF

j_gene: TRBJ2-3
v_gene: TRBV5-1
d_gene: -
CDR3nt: TGCGCCAGCAGCTTTGGCGGTAGCACAGATACGCAGTATTTT
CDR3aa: CASSFGGSTDTQYF

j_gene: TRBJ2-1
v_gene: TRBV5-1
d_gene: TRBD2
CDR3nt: TGCGCCAGCATGCTAGCGGGAGGGAATGAGCAGTTCTTC
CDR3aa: CASMLAGGNEQFF

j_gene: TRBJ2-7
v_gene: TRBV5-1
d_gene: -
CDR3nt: TGCGCCAGCAGCTTCCATCTGGGGGGAGGCCCTAACGAGCAGTACTTC
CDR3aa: CASSFHLGGGPNEQYF

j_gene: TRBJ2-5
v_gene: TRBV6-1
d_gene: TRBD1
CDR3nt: TGTGCCAGCAGTGACTACAGGGGTAGGTCAGAGACCCAGTACTTC
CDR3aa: CASSDYRGRSETQYF

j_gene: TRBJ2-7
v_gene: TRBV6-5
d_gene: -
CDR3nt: TGTGCCAGCAGCGTCTCAGGATCCTACGAGCAGTACTTC
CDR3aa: CASSVSGSYEQYF

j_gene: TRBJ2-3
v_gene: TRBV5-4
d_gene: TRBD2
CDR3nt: TGTGCCAGCAGCCCACCGACGATGAGGGTGGGAGGGGGCACAGATACGCAGTATTTT
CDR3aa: CASSPPTMRVGGGTDTQYF

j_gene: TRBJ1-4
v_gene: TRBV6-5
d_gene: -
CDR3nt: TGTGCCAGCAGTTACGGGGGACAACTTAATGAAAAACTGTTTTTT
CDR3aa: CASSYGGQLNEKLFF

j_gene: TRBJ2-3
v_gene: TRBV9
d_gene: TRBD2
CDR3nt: TGTGCCAGCAGCACTAGCGGGGTGAGCACAGATACGCAGTATTTT
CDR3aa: CASSTSGVSTDTQYF

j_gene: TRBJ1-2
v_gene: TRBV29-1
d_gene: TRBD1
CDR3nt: TGCAGCGCATCGCAGGGGGTCTATGGCTACACCTTC
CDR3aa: CSASQGVYGYTF

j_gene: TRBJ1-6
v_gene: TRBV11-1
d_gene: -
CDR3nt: TGTGCCAGCAAGCGGGCAGGCGCACGCGGTTCACCCCTCCACTTT
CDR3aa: CASKRAGARGSPLHF

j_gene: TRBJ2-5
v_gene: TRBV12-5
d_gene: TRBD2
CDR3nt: TGTGCTAGTGGTCCCCTTATAGCGGGACTCCAAGAGACCCAGTACTTC
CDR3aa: CASGPLIAGLQETQYF

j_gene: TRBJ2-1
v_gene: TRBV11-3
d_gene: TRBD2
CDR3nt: TGTGCCAGCAGCTCATCTACCGGGACTAGCCTGATTTATGAGCAGTTCTTC
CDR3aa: CASSSSTGTSLIYEQFF

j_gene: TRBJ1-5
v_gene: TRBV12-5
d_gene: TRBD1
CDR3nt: TGTGCTAGTGGCACCGGGACAGGGGACAATCAGCCCCAGCATTTC
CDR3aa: CASGTGTGDNQPQHF

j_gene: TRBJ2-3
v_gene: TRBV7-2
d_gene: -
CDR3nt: TGTGCCAGCAGCTCCGCTGACGGGTCTAGCACAGATACGCAGTATTTT
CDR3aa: CASSSADGSSTDTQYF

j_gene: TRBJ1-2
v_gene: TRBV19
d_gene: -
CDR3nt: TGTGCCAGTAGTATTAAGGGCAGGGGTTTTTATGGCTACACCTTC
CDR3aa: CASSIKGRGFYGYTF

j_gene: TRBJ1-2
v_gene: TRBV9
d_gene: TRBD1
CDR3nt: TGTGCCAGCAGGGGACAGGTCTATGGCTACACCTTC
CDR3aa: CASRGQVYGYTF

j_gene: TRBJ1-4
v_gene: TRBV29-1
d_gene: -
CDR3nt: TGCAGCGCCGGATCAGGGGTGTCAAATGAAAAACTGTTTTTT
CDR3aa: CSAGSGVSNEKLFF

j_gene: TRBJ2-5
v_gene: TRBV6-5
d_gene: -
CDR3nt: TGTGCCAGCAGTGCTCCCGGGAGAGGGACCCAGTACTTC
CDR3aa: CASSAPGRGTQYF

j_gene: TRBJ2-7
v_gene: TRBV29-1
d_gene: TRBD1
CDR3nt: TGCAGCGGGGGACAGGGAGGCTACGAGCAGTACTTC
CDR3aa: CSGGQGGYEQYF

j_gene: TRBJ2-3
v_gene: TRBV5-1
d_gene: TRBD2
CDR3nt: TGCGCCAGCAGCTCGCGGGGGGGGACCACAGATACGCAGTATTTT
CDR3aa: CASSSRGGTTDTQYF

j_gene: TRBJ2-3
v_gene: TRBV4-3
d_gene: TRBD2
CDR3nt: TGCGCCAGCAGCCTTAGCGGGGAGAGAGATACGCAGTATTTT
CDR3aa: CASSLSGERDTQYF